A single sample is the source of the 16 T cell receptor beta chains below, sequenced in a study of cytomegalovirus exposure and HLA in healthy donors. With 60 Vbeta and 13 Jbeta primers, the PCR was carried out. Sequencing was performed with immunoSEQ multiplex PCR; in TCRdb, only in-frame clones are kept and a portion is missing. Of roughly 150,000 clones listed, roughly 88% are singletons. Sequencing was done on a sample of PBMCs. These receptors all come from a boy aged 2-9 years in good health and CMV-seronegative.

The genes are TRBV28 and TRBJ2-7; perhaps TRBD2 as D (5 bases). Germline-derived CDR1 and CDR2 are MDHEN and SYDVKM. The CDR3 runs to 16 residues. The V end was cut by 6 bases, the J end by 2 bases, with 20 bases between. The DNA of the CDR3 is TGTGCCAGCAGCTCTACAGCAGCTCTAGCACCCTACGAGCAGTACTTC. It codes for CASSSTAALAPYEQYF.

The chain recombines TRBV7-9 with TRBJ2-3; the D gene is possibly TRBD2 (6 bases). The germline V gene encodes CDR1 SEHNR and CDR2 FQNEAQ (reference sequence). This CDR3 region has 14 residues. Trimming cost V 5 bases and J 4 bases, with 13 bases left between them. The CDR3 loop reads CASSTTTSSDTQYF. The DNA for the CDR3 is TGTGCCAGCAGCACTACGACTAGTTCAGATACGCAGTATTTT.

The chain recombines TRBV7-6 with TRBJ2-3; TRBD2 agrees at 10 bases. The ends lost 5 bases at V and 6 bases at J; junction bases unmatched: 14. The CDR3 sequence is 17 residues long. Germline-derived CDR1 and CDR2 are SGHVS and FNYEAQ. DNA for the CDR3: TGTGCCAGCAGCGCCTCCCTAGCGGGGGCAGGAGGGGATACGCAGTATTTT. Its translation is CASSASLAGAGGDTQYF.

The chain is built from TRBV4-3 and TRBJ2-6; D not certain. Between the trimmed V and J ends, which lost 2 bases and 0 bases, there was a span of 8 bases. Germline V CDR1 and CDR2: LGHNA, YSLEER. This CDR3 comprises 16 residues. The CDR3: CASSQYSGSGANVLTF. The DNA of the CDR3 is TGCGCCAGCAGCCAATACTCCGGCTCTGGGGCCAACGTCCTGACTTTC.

Only a few counts were recorded for this clone. The V and J genes are TRBV11-3 and TRBJ2-3; TRBD1 is a possible D gene (6 bases). The length of the CDR3 is 19 residues. V was trimmed by 5 bases and J by 0 bases, leaving 24 bases between them. Germline V CDR1 and CDR2: SGHNT, YENEEA. CDR3 protein: CASSINSFGQSSSTDTQYF. The CDR3 bases are TGTGCCAGCAGCATAAACTCTTTCGGACAGTCGTCTAGCACAGATACGCAGTATTTT.

The chain uses TRBV11-2 and TRBJ1-3; the match to TRBD1 covers 7 bases. CDR1 is SGHAT, CDR2 FQNNGV, per germline. This CDR3 is built from 15 residues. The V and J ends lost 5 bases and 2 bases, in that order; junction bases with no gene match: 6. CDR3 sequence: CASSQLTGAGNTIYF. DNA of the CDR3: TGTGCCAGCAGCCAATTAACAGGGGCTGGAAACACCATATATTTT.

The V and J genes are TRBV27 and TRBJ2-3; 7 nucleotides line up with TRBD1. V lost 2 bases, J lost 4 bases, and 3 bases stayed unmatched. Per germline, CDR1 MNHEY and CDR2 SMNVEV (reference sequence). The length of the CDR3 is 14 residues. CDR3 sequence reads: CASSLDRESDTQYF. The CDR3 DNA reads as TGTGCCAGCAGTTTAGACAGGGAATCAGATACGCAGTATTTT.

This clone was seen once. V usage is TRBV5-6 and J usage is TRBJ1-1; D is possibly TRBD1 (6 bases). Germline V gene sequence: CDR1 SGHDT, CDR2 YYEEEE. The CDR3 has 14 amino acids. V was clipped by 4 bases and J by 5 bases, with 15 bases between them. The CDR3 region has the DNA TGTGCCAGCAGCCCCCGGGGGGCCTCGACTGAAGCTTTCTTT. It encodes CASSPRGASTEAFF.

Concerning this clone: The same CDR3 is also encoded by other DNA sequences in this sample. This rearrangement joins TRBV11-2 to TRBJ1-5; the D gene is possibly TRBD1 (5 bases). Germline CDR1 SGHAT, CDR2 FQNNGV. V was trimmed by 5 bases and J by 6 bases, leaving 11 bases between them. This CDR3 is 13 amino acids long. The CDR3 DNA follows: TGTGCCAGCAGCCTCGAAAGGGGTCAGCCCCAGCATTTT. Amino acids: CASSLERGQPQHF.

The rearrangement uses TRBV11-2 and TRBJ2-5; 10 nucleotides line up with TRBD1. The DNA end is a closer match to TRBJ2-7, so the J assignment may be wrong. This CDR3 has 15 residues. Germline V CDR1 and CDR2: SGHAT, FQNNGV. The CDR3 loop reads CASSLVDRGLYEQYF. The DNA of the CDR3 is TGTGCCAGCAGCTTAGTAGACAGGGGGCTTTACGAGCAGTACTTC.

This clone was counted between two and nine times. This sequence joins TRBV7-9 and TRBJ2-5, with D possibly being TRBD1 (6 bases). The germline V and J ends were trimmed by 5 bases and 2 bases, with 6 bases remaining between them. The CDR3 totals 12 residues. The germline V gene has CDR1 SEHNR and CDR2 FQNEAQ (reference sequence). This CDR3 is CASSRGQETQYF. As DNA, the CDR3 is TGTGCCAGCAGCAGGGGGCAAGAGACCCAGTACTTC. The variable domain in full, with the rest retrieved from reference TRBV7-9 and TRBJ2-5, is DTGVSQNPRHKITKRGQNVTFRCDPISEHNRLYWYRQTLGQGPEFLTYFQNEAQLEKSRLLSDRFSAERPKGSFSTLEIQRTEQGDSAMYLCASSRGQETQYFGPGTRLLVL.

The V and J genes are TRBV20-1 and TRBJ2-1, with 7 bases fitting TRBD2. V lost 4 bases and J lost 9; bases outside the gene matches: 3. Germline CDR1 and CDR2: DFQATT and SNEGSKA (reference sequence). The CDR3 is made up of 11 amino acids. In DNA, the CDR3 is TGCAGTGCTACGCGGGGGTTTGAGCAGTTCTTC. Protein product: CSATRGFEQFF.

This rearrangement joins TRBV7-9 to TRBJ2-5; 9 bases line up with TRBD1. Germline CDR1 SEHNR, CDR2 FQNEAQ (reference sequence). The CDR3 spans 16 residues. J was trimmed by 2 bases and V by 5 bases; bases with no gene match: 9. The chain's CDR3 is CASSAPGTGLQETQYF. The CDR3 DNA reads TGTGCCAGCAGCGCCCCCGGGACAGGGTTACAAGAGACCCAGTACTTC.

This chain uses TRBV27 with TRBJ1-3; D remains ambiguous. The CDR3 contains 13 residues. Germline CDR1 and CDR2: MNHEY and SMNVEV (reference sequence). Trimming took off 3 bases at V and 4 bases at J, with 7 bases between the two ends. This CDR3 reads CASSLTGGNTIYF. The CDR3 DNA reads TGTGCCAGCAGTTTGACGGGGGGAAACACCATATATTTT.

The rearrangement joins TRBV25-1 to TRBJ2-2; D remains unclear. Germline-derived CDR1 and CDR2 are MGHDK and SYGVNS. V was shortened by 3 bases and J by 1 base, with 9 bases between the two germline ends. CDR3 length equals 15 residues. The CDR3 loop is CASSDPEQNTGELFF. The CDR3 region has the DNA TGTGCCAGCAGTGACCCCGAACAGAACACCGGGGAGCTGTTTTTT.

V is TRBV5-6 and J is TRBJ2-7; the D is unclear. Germline lookup yields CDR1 SGHDT and CDR2 YYEEEE. V lost 2 bases and J 3 bases, leaving 6 bases between the germline ends. The CDR3 extends over 12 amino acids. The CDR3 nucleotides read TGTGCCAGCAGCTTCGACAACTACGAGCAGTACTTC. It specifies CASSFDNYEQYF.